These T cell receptor beta chains were read from a single sample in a study of CD8+ T cells in alopecia areata. TCRdb's copy holds only in-frame clones and misses some; the assay was immunoSEQ multiplex PCR. This sample yields about 130,000 clones, of which about 56% are seen a single time; approximately 15% belongs to the top ten. The sequences come from CD8+ T cells sorted from blood, collected at week 4, from a patient treated with tofacitinib. These receptors originate from a human donor with alopecia areata. Both conserved end residues are trimmed from each CDR3. A clone size is listed for some rows: how often the clone was seen (once, few, many), or a class if it is expanded.

ASSLPEGPYEQY | TRBV7-8 | -
ASSYQVGAQETQY | TRBV6-5 | -
ASSDPGGTDTQY | TRBV2 | -
ASSWDRGLYNEQF | TRBV13 | -
AWSAGQGDPDTQY | TRBV30 | few
ASSIDLAGIRYGYT | TRBV19 | few
ATSGMTDQPQH | TRBV15 | -
ASSLDRAYEQY | TRBV5-1 | -
ATSLESGTGELF | TRBV15 | -
ASSSREITDTQY | TRBV5-1 | -
ADSEGGLDYGYT | TRBV13 | -
ATSSRQEFYNEQF | TRBV15 | -
SVVVGYEQY | TRBV29-1 | -
ASSLSLSYEQY | TRBV7-2 | -
ASGGGTEAF | TRBV19 | -
ASSSGPVQETQY | TRBV5-6 | -